This T cell receptor (beta chain) emerged from a study of identical twins. Addition of a universal primer site occurred through template switching, and cDNA carried unique molecular identifiers. Each CDR3 protein is one row after TCRdb ran MiXCR on the 5' RACE reads. Among about 810,000 distinct CDR3 sequences listed, about 12% were seen once. Trimming pared 6 bases from V and 4 bases from J, leaving 17 bases between. The CDR3 extends over 15 amino acids. Germline V gene data show CDR1 as MNHNS and CDR2 as SASEGT. Note on this clonotype: What it recognizes is unknown.

Study-wide results and limits: Twins shared beta out-of-frame sequences in excess, but this excess was weaker.

These sequences were also reported in another study, on yellow fever vaccine responses in identical twins. That work adds: Twins reportedly showed a vaccine T cell response that seemed partly convergent and partly personalized.

The source material was PBMCs. The TCR originated in a woman between 18 and 29 years old in good health. The chain joins TRBV6-1 to TRBJ2-3; D might be TRBD1 or TRBD2, each matching 6 bases. The CDR3 DNA follows: TGTGCCAGCAGCGCCGGTAGGGGGGTGGCAGATACGCAGTATTTT. This gives the protein CASSAGRGVADTQYF.